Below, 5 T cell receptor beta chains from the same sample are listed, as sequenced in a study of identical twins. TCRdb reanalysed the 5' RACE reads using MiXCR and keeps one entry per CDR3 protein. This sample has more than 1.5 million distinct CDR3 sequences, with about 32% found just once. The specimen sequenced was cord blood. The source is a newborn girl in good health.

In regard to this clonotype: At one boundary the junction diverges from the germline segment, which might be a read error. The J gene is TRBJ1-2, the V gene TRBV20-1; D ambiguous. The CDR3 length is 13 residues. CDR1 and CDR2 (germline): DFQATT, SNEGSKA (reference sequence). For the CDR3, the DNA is TGCAGTGTTAGAGCCGACCGGCTGGCTGGCTACACCTTC. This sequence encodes CSVRADRLAGYTF.

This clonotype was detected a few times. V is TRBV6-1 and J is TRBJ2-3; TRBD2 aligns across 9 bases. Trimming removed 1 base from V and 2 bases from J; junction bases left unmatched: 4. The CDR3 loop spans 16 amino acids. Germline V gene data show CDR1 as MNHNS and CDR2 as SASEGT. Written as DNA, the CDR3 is TGTGCCAGCAGTGAAGTAGCGGGAGCCATCACAGATACGCAGTATTTT. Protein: CASSEVAGAITDTQYF.

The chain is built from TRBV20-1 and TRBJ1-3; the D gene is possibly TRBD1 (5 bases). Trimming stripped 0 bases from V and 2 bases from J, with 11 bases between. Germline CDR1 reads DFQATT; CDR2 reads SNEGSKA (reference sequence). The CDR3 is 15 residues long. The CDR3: CSARDGQGPGNTIYF. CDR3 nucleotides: TGCAGTGCTAGAGATGGCCAGGGTCCTGGAAACACCATATATTTT.

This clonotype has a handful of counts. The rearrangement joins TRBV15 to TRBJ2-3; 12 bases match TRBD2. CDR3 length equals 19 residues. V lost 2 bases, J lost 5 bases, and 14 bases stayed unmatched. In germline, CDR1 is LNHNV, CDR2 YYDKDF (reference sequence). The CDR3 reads CATSRSALLAGGSLDTQYF. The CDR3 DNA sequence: TGTGCCACCAGCAGATCCGCTTTGCTAGCGGGGGGGTCCTTAGATACGCAGTATTTT.

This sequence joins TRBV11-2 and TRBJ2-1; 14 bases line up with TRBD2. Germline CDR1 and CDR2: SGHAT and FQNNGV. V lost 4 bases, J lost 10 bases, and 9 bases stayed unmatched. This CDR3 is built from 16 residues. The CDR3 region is CASSSPTSGRAEEQFF. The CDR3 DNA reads TGTGCCAGCAGCTCCCCGACTAGCGGGAGGGCCGAGGAGCAGTTCTTC.